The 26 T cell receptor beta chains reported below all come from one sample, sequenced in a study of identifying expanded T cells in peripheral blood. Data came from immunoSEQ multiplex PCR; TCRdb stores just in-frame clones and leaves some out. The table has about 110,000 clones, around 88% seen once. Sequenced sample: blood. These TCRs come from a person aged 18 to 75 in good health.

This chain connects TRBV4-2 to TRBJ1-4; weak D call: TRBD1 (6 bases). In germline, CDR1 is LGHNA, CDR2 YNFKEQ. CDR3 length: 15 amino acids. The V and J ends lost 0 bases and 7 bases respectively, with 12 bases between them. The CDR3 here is CASSQEQGIGEKLFF. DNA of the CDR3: TGTGCCAGCAGCCAAGAACAGGGTATCGGTGAAAAACTGTTTTTT.

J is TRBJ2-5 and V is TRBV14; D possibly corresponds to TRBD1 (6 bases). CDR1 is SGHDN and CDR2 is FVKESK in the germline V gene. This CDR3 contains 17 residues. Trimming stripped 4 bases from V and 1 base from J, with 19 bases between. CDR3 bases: TGTGCCAGCAGCCTAGATCTCCGCCAGGGGTCCCAAGAGACCCAGTACTTC. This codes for CASSLDLRQGSQETQYF.

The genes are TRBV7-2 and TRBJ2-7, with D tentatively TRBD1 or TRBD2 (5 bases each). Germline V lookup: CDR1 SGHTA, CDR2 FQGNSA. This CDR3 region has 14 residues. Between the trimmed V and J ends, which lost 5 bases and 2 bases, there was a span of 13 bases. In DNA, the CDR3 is TGTGCCAGCAGCCGGACTGGGGCAGCCTACGAGCAGTACTTC. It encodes CASSRTGAAYEQYF.

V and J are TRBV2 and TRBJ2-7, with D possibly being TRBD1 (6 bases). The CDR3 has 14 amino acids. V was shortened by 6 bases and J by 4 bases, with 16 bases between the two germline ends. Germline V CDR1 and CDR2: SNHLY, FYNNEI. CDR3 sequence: CASRSTGFRYEQYF. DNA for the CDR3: TGTGCCAGCAGAAGTACAGGGTTCAGGTACGAGCAGTACTTC.

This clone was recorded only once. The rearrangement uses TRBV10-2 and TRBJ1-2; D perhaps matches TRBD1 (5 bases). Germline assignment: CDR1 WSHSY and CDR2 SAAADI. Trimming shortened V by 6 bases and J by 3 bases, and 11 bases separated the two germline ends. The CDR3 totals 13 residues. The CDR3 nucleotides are TGCGCCAGCAGCCCCGCGGGGGACTATGGCTACACCTTC. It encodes CASSPAGDYGYTF.

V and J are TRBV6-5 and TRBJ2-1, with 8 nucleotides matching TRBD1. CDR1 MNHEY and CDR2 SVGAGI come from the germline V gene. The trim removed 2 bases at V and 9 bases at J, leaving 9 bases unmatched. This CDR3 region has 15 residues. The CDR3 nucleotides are TGTGCCAGCAGTTACGCGAGACAGGGGATAGGTGAGCAGTTCTTC. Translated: CASSYARQGIGEQFF.

CDR3: CASSQATSGGFYEQYF. In DNA, the CDR3 is TGCGCCAGCAGCCAGGCTACTAGCGGGGGATTCTACGAGCAGTACTTC. V and J are TRBV4-3 and TRBJ2-7; 11 bases map to TRBD2. CDR3 length: 16 amino acids. Germline V gene lookup returns CDR1 LGHNA and CDR2 YSLEER. V gave up 3 bases and J gave up 3 bases; unmatched junction bases: 7.

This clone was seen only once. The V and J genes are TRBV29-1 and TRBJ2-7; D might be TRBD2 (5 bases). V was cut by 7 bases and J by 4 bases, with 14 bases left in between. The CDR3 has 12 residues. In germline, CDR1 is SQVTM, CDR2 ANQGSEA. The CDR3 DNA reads TGCAGCGGCGGGTGGTCCGGGTACGAGCAGTACTTC. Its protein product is CSGGWSGYEQYF.

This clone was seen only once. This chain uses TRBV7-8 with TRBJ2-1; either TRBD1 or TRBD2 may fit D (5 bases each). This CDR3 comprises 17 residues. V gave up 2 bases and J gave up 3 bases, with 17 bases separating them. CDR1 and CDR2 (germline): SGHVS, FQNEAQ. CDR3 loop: CASSLLARSRGYNEQFF. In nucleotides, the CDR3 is TGTGCCAGCAGCTTACTCGCTAGGTCGAGGGGCTACAATGAGCAGTTCTTC.

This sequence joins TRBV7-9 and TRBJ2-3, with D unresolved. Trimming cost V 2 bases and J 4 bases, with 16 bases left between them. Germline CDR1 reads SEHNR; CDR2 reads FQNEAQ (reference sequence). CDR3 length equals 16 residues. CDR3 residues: CASSLKATVVPDTQYF. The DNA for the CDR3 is TGTGCCAGCAGCTTAAAGGCTACAGTAGTCCCAGATACGCAGTATTTT.

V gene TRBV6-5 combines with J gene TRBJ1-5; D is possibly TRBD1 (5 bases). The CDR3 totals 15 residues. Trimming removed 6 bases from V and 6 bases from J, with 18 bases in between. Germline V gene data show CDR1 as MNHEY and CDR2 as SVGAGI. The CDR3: CASRHLGGKGQPQHF. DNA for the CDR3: TGTGCCAGCAGACACCTTGGGGGTAAAGGTCAGCCCCAGCATTTT.

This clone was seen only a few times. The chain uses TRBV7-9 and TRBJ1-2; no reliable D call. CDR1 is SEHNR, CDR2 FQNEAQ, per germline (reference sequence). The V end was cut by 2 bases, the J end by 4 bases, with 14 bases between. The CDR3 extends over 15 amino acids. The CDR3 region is CASSLFDTATYGYTF. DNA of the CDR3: TGTGCCAGCAGCTTATTCGACACGGCCACCTATGGCTACACCTTC.

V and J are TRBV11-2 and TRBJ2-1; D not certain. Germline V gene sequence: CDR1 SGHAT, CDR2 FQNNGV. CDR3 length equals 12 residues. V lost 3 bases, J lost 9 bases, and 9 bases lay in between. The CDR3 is CASSLSHPEQFF. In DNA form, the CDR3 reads TGTGCCAGCAGCTTGAGTCACCCTGAGCAGTTCTTC.

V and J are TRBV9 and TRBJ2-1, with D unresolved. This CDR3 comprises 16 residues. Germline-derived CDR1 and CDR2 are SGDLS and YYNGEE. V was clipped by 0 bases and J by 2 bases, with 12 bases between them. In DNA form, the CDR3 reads TGTGCCAGCAGCGTAGGCGTACCACGACCCTACAATGAGCAGTTCTTC. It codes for CASSVGVPRPYNEQFF.

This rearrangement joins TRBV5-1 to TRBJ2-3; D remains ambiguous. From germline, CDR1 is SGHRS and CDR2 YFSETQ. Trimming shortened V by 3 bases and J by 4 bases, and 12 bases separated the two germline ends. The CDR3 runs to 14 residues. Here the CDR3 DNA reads TGCGCCAGCAGCTCGGTCAGCCGAGCAGATACGCAGTATTTT. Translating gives CASSSVSRADTQYF.

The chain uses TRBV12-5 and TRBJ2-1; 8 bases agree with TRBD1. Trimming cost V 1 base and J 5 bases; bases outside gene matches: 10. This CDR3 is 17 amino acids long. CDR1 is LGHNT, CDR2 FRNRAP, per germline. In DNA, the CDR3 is TGTGCTAGTGGTTTGGACTCTTGGGACAGGATTCACAATGAGCAGTTCTTC. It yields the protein CASGLDSWDRIHNEQFF.

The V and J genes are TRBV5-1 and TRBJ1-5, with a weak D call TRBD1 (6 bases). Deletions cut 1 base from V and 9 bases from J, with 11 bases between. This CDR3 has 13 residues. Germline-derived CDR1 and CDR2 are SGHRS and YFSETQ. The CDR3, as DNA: TGCGCCAGCAGCTTGAACGGAGGGGGGCCCCAGCATTTT. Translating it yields CASSLNGGGPQHF. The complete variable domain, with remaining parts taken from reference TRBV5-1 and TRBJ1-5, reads KAGVTQTPRYLIKTRGQQVTLSCSPISGHRSVSWYQQTPGQGLQFLFEYFSETQRNKGNFPGRFSGRQFSNSRSEMNVSTLELGDSALYLCASSLNGGGPQHFGDGTRLSIL.

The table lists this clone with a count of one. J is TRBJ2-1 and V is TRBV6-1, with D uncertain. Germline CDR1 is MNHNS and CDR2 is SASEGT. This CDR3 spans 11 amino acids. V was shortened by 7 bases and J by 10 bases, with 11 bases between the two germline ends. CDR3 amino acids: CASTAAREQFF. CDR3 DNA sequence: TGTGCCAGCACAGCCGCGCGGGAGCAGTTCTTC.

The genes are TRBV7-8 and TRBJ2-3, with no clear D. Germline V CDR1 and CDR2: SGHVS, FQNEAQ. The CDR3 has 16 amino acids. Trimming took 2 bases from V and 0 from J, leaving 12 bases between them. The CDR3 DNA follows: TGTGCCAGCAGCTTAATGACGCGGTCGAGCACAGATACGCAGTATTTT. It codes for CASSLMTRSSTDTQYF.

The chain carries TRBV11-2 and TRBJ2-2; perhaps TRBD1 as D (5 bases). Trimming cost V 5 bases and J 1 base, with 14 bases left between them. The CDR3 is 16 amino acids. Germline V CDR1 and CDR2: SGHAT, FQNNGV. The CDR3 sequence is CASSTQGALNTGELFF. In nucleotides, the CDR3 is TGTGCCAGCAGCACCCAAGGGGCCCTGAACACCGGGGAGCTGTTTTTT.

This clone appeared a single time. The DNA of the CDR3 is TGTGCCAGCAGCACAAGGGGCACAGGGGGTTACGAGCAGTACTTC. Translating it yields CASSTRGTGGYEQYF. The rearrangement links TRBV7-9 to TRBJ2-7, with 8 nucleotides matching TRBD1. With 5 bases clipped from V and 4 bases from J, the junction kept 10 bases outside the gene matches. Germline assignment: CDR1 SEHNR and CDR2 FQNEAQ (reference sequence). The CDR3 sequence is 15 residues long.

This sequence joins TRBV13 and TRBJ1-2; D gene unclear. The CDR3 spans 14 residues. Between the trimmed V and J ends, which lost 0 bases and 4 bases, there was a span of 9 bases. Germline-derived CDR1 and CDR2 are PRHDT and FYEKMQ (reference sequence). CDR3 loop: CASSLGAGPYGYTF. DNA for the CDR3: TGTGCCAGCAGCTTAGGGGCTGGTCCCTATGGCTACACCTTC. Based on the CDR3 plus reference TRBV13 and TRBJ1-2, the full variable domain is AAGVIQSPRHLIKEKRETATLKCYPIPRHDTVYWYQQGPGQDPQFLISFYEKMQSDKGSIPDRFSAQQFSDYHSELNMSSLELGDSALYFCASSLGAGPYGYTFGSGTRLTVV.

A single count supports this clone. CDR3 in DNA: TGTGCCAGCAGTGAACCTGACTCAAAGAACACCGGGGAGCTGTTTTTT. Protein sequence: CASSEPDSKNTGELFF. The rearrangement links TRBV2 to TRBJ2-2; D call uncertain. CDR1 SNHLY and CDR2 FYNNEI come from the germline V gene. The V end lost 2 bases, the J end lost 1 base, and 11 bases lay between the germline ends. CDR3 length: 16 amino acids.

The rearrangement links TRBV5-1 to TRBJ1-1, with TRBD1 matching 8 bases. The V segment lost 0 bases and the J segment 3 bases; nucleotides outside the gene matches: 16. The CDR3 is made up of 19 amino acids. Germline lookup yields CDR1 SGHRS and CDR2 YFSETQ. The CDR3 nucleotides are TGCGCCAGCAGCTTGGACCCCCAGGGGGCCACCTCCGGGGACACTGAAGCTTTCTTT. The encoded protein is CASSLDPQGATSGDTEAFF.

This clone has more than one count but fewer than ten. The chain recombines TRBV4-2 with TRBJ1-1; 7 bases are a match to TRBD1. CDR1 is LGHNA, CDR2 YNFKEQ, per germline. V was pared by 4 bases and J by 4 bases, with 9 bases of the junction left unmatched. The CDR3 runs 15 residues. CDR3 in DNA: TGTGCCAGCAGCCCTCGACAGGGAAGAGGCACTGAAGCTTTCTTT. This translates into CASSPRQGRGTEAFF.

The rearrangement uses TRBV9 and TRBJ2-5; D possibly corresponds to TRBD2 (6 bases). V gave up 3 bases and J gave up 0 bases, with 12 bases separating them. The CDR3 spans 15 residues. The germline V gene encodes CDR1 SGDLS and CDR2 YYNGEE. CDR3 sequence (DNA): TGTGCCAGCAGCGCAAAACGGGGGTACCAAGAGACCCAGTACTTC. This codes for CASSAKRGYQETQYF.